This T cell receptor beta chain comes out of a study of cytomegalovirus exposure and HLA in healthy donors. Notes on the study in general: The authors confirmed in vitro that a few CMV-associated chains were specific for CMV antigens.

The CDR3 is made up of 12 amino acids. Germline CDR1 MNHEY, CDR2 SVGAGI. Trimming shortened V by 5 bases and J by 7 bases, and 12 bases separated the two germline ends. Primers included in the PCR were 60 Vbeta and 13 Jbeta primers. In the original workflow: Tens of millions of unique TCR beta chains, roughly 10 million shared, were counted in a later analysis. Profiled with immunoSEQ multiplex PCR; TCRdb holds only in-frame clones, not every one. For V, J and clone size, that table is used; D and trimming come from the DNA. The sample records around 210,000 clones, about 85% being singletons. This clone was picked up a small number of times. Its target is unknown.

The sequence came from a male donor in good health and CMV-seropositive. Sequenced sample: PBMCs. The chain is built from TRBV6-5 and TRBJ2-7; possibly TRBD2 for D (6 bases). In DNA, the CDR3 is TGTGCCAGCAGTCCTAGTGCGGGGGAGCAGTACTTC. Amino acid sequence: CASSPSAGEQYF.